These 20 T cell receptor beta chains were all obtained from the same sample, sequenced in a study of blood T cell repertoires in COVID-19. Libraries were prepared by immunoSEQ multiplex PCR; TCRdb keeps only in-frame clonotypes and omits some of them. The data contain around 450,000 clones, nearly 90% of them singletons. Sequences were obtained from PBMCs or T cells enriched from blood (not recorded which). The receptor set was obtained from a woman aged 18-29 years with acute COVID-19.

The V call is TRBV7-8, the J call TRBJ1-2; a weak D match, TRBD1 (6 bases). CDR1 SGHVS and CDR2 FQNEAQ come from the germline V gene. The CDR3 extends over 12 amino acids. The ends were cut back, 5 bases at V and 7 bases at J, with 11 bases in the middle. The CDR3 sequence: CASSPQGFGYTF. Written as DNA, the CDR3 is TGTGCCAGCAGCCCCCAGGGGTTTGGCTACACCTTC.

A few counts support this clone. The chain couples TRBV28 to TRBJ1-2, with 7 nucleotides matching TRBD1. J lost 2 bases, V lost 10 bases, and 4 bases had no gene match. The CDR3 is made up of 12 amino acids. The germline V gene encodes CDR1 MDHEN and CDR2 SYDVKM. The CDR3 reads CATATGNYGYTF. In nucleotides, the CDR3 is TGTGCCACCGCGACAGGGAACTATGGCTACACCTTC.

V usage is TRBV30 and J usage is TRBJ1-5, with D hard to call. Trimming removed 7 bases at V and 0 bases at J, with 10 bases between. CDR3 length: 13 residues. Germline CDR1 GTSNPN, CDR2 SVGIG (reference sequence). The CDR3: CASRHSSNQPQHF. For the CDR3, the DNA is TGTGCCTCGAGACACAGTAGCAATCAGCCCCAGCATTTT.

The chain combines TRBV24-1 with TRBJ2-2; 12 bases align to TRBD2. V gave up 1 base and J gave up 0 bases; unmatched junction bases: 8. CDR3 size: 20 residues. Germline lookup yields CDR1 KGHDR and CDR2 SFDVKD. The CDR3 coding sequence is TGTGCCACCAGTGATTTCAGGACTAGCGGGGTCCACACGAACACCGGGGAGCTGTTTTTT. It encodes CATSDFRTSGVHTNTGELFF.

With regard to this clone: The sample has other DNA sequences that encode this CDR3 too. The chain uses TRBV3-1 (or the pseudogene TRBV3-2) and TRBJ1-5; perhaps TRBD1 as D (6 bases). The germline V gene has CDR1 LGHDT and CDR2 YNNKEL (reference sequence). V was pared by 1 base and J by 2 bases, with 9 bases between. This CDR3 comprises 15 residues. The CDR3 region is CASSQVPGGNQPQHF. The CDR3 DNA follows: TGTGCCAGCAGCCAAGTCCCAGGGGGCAATCAGCCCCAGCATTTT.

The chain links TRBV7-9 to TRBJ2-3; 12 bases line up with TRBD2. The CDR3 extends over 17 amino acids. Germline loops: CDR1 SEHNR, CDR2 FQNEAQ (reference sequence). The junction had 15 bases not matched to a gene; V was cut back by 11 bases and J by 3 bases. The CDR3 region is CAVPGTSGPPATDTQYF. CDR3 sequence (DNA): TGTGCCGTCCCCGGGACTAGCGGGCCCCCGGCGACAGATACGCAGTATTTT.

This chain connects TRBV7-8 to TRBJ1-2; D uncertain. The CDR3 has 16 amino acids. V dropped 5 bases and J dropped 2 bases, with 18 bases sitting between them. Germline V gene sequence: CDR1 SGHVS, CDR2 FQNEAQ. DNA of the CDR3: TGTGCCAGCAGCGACGCCCCCGGAGGACCGAACTATGGCTACACCTTC. Translated: CASSDAPGGPNYGYTF.

The chain combines TRBV5-1 with TRBJ2-3; 8 bases agree with TRBD2. The germline V gene encodes CDR1 SGHRS and CDR2 YFSETQ. The CDR3 spans 16 residues. Germline trimming cut 6 bases from V and 8 bases from J; bases unmatched to any gene: 17. CDR3 nucleotides: TGCGCCAGCATTGGCGTGGTCGGGGGGGCCGGAGGTACGCAGTATTTT. Translated: CASIGVVGGAGGTQYF.

The chain joins TRBV6-5 to TRBJ1-2; 7 nucleotides match TRBD1. J was trimmed by 6 bases and V by 6 bases; bases with no gene match: 7. Looked up from germline, CDR1 is MNHEY and CDR2 is SVGAGI. This CDR3 is 13 amino acids long. The CDR3 loop is CASSITGENGYTF. CDR3 sequence (DNA): TGTGCCAGCAGCATAACAGGGGAGAATGGCTACACCTTC.

The J gene is TRBJ2-7, the V gene TRBV7-9; 7 bases line up with TRBD1. CDR1 SEHNR and CDR2 FQNEAQ come from the germline V gene (reference sequence). V gave up 3 bases and J gave up 1 base; unmatched junction bases: 3. This CDR3 spans 14 amino acids. This CDR3 reads CASSLGQNSYEQYF. The CDR3 DNA reads as TGTGCCAGCAGCTTGGGACAGAATTCCTACGAGCAGTACTTC.

This clone appeared a single time. The rearrangement uses TRBV7-8 and TRBJ1-3, with D possibly TRBD1 on 6 matching bases. The CDR3 totals 14 residues. The V gene's germline CDR1 is SGHVS and CDR2 FQNEAQ. Trimming pared 4 bases from V and 2 bases from J, leaving 9 bases between. CDR3 in amino acids: CASSSKGAGNTIYF. CDR3 DNA sequence: TGTGCCAGCAGCTCGAAGGGGGCTGGAAACACCATATATTTT.

The chain employs TRBV6-5 and TRBJ1-3; perhaps TRBD1 as D (5 bases). The germline V gene encodes CDR1 MNHEY and CDR2 SVGAGI. This CDR3 spans 14 amino acids. With 8 bases removed from V and 2 bases from J, the gap between germline ends came to 13 bases. The chain's CDR3 is CASQGLITGNTIYF. The CDR3 bases are TGTGCCAGCCAGGGACTGATTACTGGAAACACCATATATTTT.

V is TRBV3-1 (or the pseudogene TRBV3-2) and J is TRBJ2-7; 7 bases line up with TRBD2. Trimming removed 0 bases from V and 3 bases from J; junction bases left unmatched: 2. This CDR3 region has 14 residues. Germline V gene data show CDR1 as LGHDT and CDR2 as YNNKEL (reference sequence). CDR3: CASSQDPGGYEQYF. CDR3 bases: TGTGCCAGCAGCCAAGATCCGGGAGGCTACGAGCAGTACTTC.

V and J are TRBV10-2 and TRBJ2-1, with TRBD2 identical over 15 bases. The germline CDR1 and CDR2 sequences are WSHSY and SAAADI. Trimming cost V 6 bases and J 3 bases; bases outside gene matches: 12. This CDR3 has 19 amino acids. Here the CDR3 DNA reads TGCGCCAGCAGAGCGGGACTAGCGGGAGGCCTTCTCTTCTACAATGAGCAGTTCTTC. As protein: CASRAGLAGGLLFYNEQFF.

The chain is built from TRBV24-1 and TRBJ2-3, with 7 bases aligning to TRBD1. The CDR3 is made up of 16 amino acids. Per the germline V gene, CDR1 is KGHDR and CDR2 is SFDVKD. J gave up 1 base and V 0 bases, and 3 bases lay outside the gene matches. The CDR3 bases are TGTGCCACCAGTGATTTGGGGGACAGTGGCACAGATACGCAGTATTTT. Translation: CATSDLGDSGTDTQYF.

CDR3 sequence reads: CASSEAGRLVYTF. Written as DNA, the CDR3 is TGTGCCAGCAGTGAAGCTGGCAGACTGGTCTACACCTTC. This chain links TRBV6-1 with TRBJ1-2, with D unresolved. Trimming removed 0 bases at V and 10 bases at J, with 12 bases between. CDR3 length: 13 amino acids. The germline CDR1 and CDR2 sequences are MNHNS and SASEGT.

This clone was seen only a few times. The gene calls are TRBV4-1 and TRBJ1-4; 9 bases map to TRBD1. This CDR3 is built from 16 residues. Trimming cost V 1 base and J 7 bases; bases outside gene matches: 7. Germline V gene data show CDR1 as MGHRA and CDR2 as YSYEKL. The CDR3 DNA is TGCGCCAGCAGCCAAGTGGGACAGGGATTATTTGAAAAACTGTTTTTT. It specifies CASSQVGQGLFEKLFF.

The J gene is TRBJ2-5, the V gene TRBV29-1; possibly TRBD1 for D (6 bases). Trimming removed 3 bases at V and 1 base at J, with 12 bases between. This CDR3 is 14 amino acids long. The germline V gene encodes CDR1 SQVTM and CDR2 ANQGSEA. This CDR3 is CSVDQQGFQETQYF. The CDR3 nucleotides are TGCAGCGTTGACCAACAGGGTTTCCAAGAGACCCAGTACTTC. Filled out from reference TRBV29-1 and TRBJ2-5, the complete variable domain reads SAVISQKPSRDICQRGTSLTIQCQVDSQVTMMFWYRQQPGQSLTLIATANQGSEATYESGFVIDKFPISRPNLTFSTLTVSNMSPEDSSIYLCSVDQQGFQETQYFGPGTRLLVL.

This chain connects TRBV7-2 to TRBJ2-1; 7 positions match TRBD1. The CDR3 has 14 amino acids. Germline CDR1 and CDR2: SGHTA and FQGNSA. The trim removed 5 bases at V and 7 bases at J, leaving 8 bases unmatched. CDR3 coding DNA: TGTGCCAGCAGCGGGGGACAGCAGGTTAATGAGCAGTTCTTC. It translates to CASSGGQQVNEQFF.

The chain uses TRBV21-1 and TRBJ2-4; the tabulated D call, TRBD2, remains unverified against the DNA. TRBV21-1 is a known pseudogene. There are 13 residues in the CDR3. In DNA, the CDR3 is TGTGCCAGCAGCAAGGGGGAGGGGGACATTCAGTACTTC. Its protein product is CASSKGEGDIQYF.